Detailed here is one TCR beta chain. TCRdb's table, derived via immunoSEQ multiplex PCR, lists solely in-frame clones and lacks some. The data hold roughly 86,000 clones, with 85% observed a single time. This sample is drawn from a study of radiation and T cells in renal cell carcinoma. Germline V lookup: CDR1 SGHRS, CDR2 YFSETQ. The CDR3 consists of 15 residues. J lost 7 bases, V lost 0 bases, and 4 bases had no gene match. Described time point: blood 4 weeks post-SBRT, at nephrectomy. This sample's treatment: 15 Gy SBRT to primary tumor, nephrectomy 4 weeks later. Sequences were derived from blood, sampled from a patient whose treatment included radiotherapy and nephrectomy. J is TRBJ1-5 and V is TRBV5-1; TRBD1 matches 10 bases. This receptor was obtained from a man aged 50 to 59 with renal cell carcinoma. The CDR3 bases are TGCGCCAGCAGCTTGGGACAGGGGGCTTGGCAGCCCCAGCATTTT. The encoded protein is CASSLGQGAWQPQHF.